The present TCR beta chain was sequenced within a study of cytomegalovirus exposure and HLA in healthy donors. The germline gives CDR1 SGHKS, CDR2 YYEKEE (reference sequence). The V gene lost 0 bases and the J gene lost 4 bases, with 17 bases spanning the gap. The CDR3 is 17 residues long. Whole-study results and caveats: Immune exposure data for these donors was limited to CMV serostatus. Follow-up analysis seemed to connect common viral pathogens with several of the most significant clusters identified. Association with HLA alleles at 0.05 false discovery rate was found for 17,000 or so TCR beta sequences in a later analysis.

It was with 60 Vbeta and 13 Jbeta primers that the PCR ran. Repertoires were generated with immunoSEQ multiplex PCR, while TCRdb's copy carries only in-frame clones and drops some. The data show around 180,000 clones, about 90% seen once. Points on this clone: Its target is not known.

The chain has TRBV5-5 and TRBJ2-1, with D possibly being TRBD1 (6 bases). The clonotype comes from a girl in the first two years of life in good health and CMV-seronegative. Input material: PBMCs. CDR3 nucleotide sequence: TGTGCCAGCAGCTTGGGGACAGTTACAATAGGATACAATGAGCAGTTCTTC. It codes for CASSLGTVTIGYNEQFF.